One and the same sample provided the 10 T cell receptor beta chains below, sequenced in a study of blood T cells in healthy people across ages (dated by TCRdb to about 2015). Library preparation used 5' RACE. Sequencing relied on an Illumina HiSeq 2500. A second PCR of roughly 7 to 11 cycles was performed with a sample-barcoded 5' primer and a J-beta primer mix. TCRdb ran its own pipeline on the public reads, namely fastp trimming at Q25 and MiXCR clone calling, and kept in-frame beta chains. Rows with a matching CDR3 protein are joined into one entry that keeps the most common DNA and genes. Across this sample there are approximately 1.5 million distinct CDR3 sequences, with under 55% seen only once. The top ten hold about 4.1% of the sample. Sequenced material: blood. The origin of the receptors is a woman between 18 and 30 years old in good health.

The chain carries TRBV28 and TRBJ1-2; D remains unclear. This CDR3 is built from 15 residues. V was pared by 6 bases and J by 6 bases, with 20 bases between. CDR1 is MDHEN and CDR2 is SYDVKM in the germline V gene. The CDR3 sequence is CASRPPSGRGNGYTF. CDR3 DNA sequence: TGTGCCAGCAGACCTCCGAGCGGCCGTGGGAATGGCTACACCTTC.

The chain links TRBV20-1 to TRBJ2-3; 8 nucleotides align to TRBD2. The CDR3 is made up of 16 amino acids. V was pared by 3 bases and J by 5 bases, with 13 bases of the junction left unmatched. CDR1 and CDR2 (germline): DFQATT, SNEGSKA (reference sequence). CDR3 nucleotides: TGCAGTGCTAGGGACCACTCTAGCGGGCGGAGAGATACGCAGTATTTT. Translation: CSARDHSSGRRDTQYF.

The genes are TRBV29-1 and TRBJ1-2, with a possible D match to TRBD1 (6 bases). In germline, CDR1 is SQVTM, CDR2 ANQGSEA. The V end was cut by 4 bases, the J end by 3 bases, with 15 bases between. The CDR3 is 14 amino acids. CDR3 sequence reads: CSVVEGEVHYGYTF. As DNA, the CDR3 is TGCAGCGTTGTAGAGGGGGAGGTCCACTATGGCTACACCTTC.

V usage is TRBV3-1 and J usage is TRBJ2-1, with 10 positions matching TRBD1. The germline CDR1 and CDR2 sequences are LGHDT and YNNKEL (reference sequence). The V gene end was trimmed by 4 bases and the J gene end by 8 bases; junction bases not matched to a gene: 11. The CDR3 consists of 16 residues. The CDR3 DNA reads as TGTGCCAGCAGCCGGGGGACAGGGGTTGTTGTGGATGAGCAGTTCTTC. This encodes CASSRGTGVVVDEQFF.

The chain combines TRBV10-3 with TRBJ2-5; 9 bases line up with TRBD1. The V gene's germline CDR1 is ENHRY and CDR2 SYGVKD. V shed 7 bases and J 11 bases; nucleotides not matched to a gene: 20. The CDR3 is made up of 16 amino acids. The DNA for the CDR3 is TGTGCCATCACCTCGGGGGACAGGGAAATATACAATGAGCAGTACTTC. It is translated as CAITSGDREIYNEQYF.

The chain has TRBV10-3 and TRBJ1-4; no definite D call. The CDR3 is 14 residues long. V gave up 5 bases and J gave up 1 base, with 8 bases separating them. Germline lookup yields CDR1 ENHRY and CDR2 SYGVKD. The CDR3 protein is CAISSGGTNEKLFF. The DNA of the CDR3 is TGTGCCATCAGTTCGGGAGGAACTAATGAAAAACTGTTTTTT.

At least ten counts were recorded for this clonotype. The chain links TRBV7-3 to TRBJ2-1; the D gene is possibly TRBD2 (5 bases). CDR1 and CDR2 from the germline V gene are SGHTA and FQGTGA. This CDR3 contains 14 residues. Deletions cut 5 bases from V and 6 bases from J, with 14 bases between. The DNA for the CDR3 is TGTGCCAGCAGCCTCGGACTGGGTTCCAATGAGCAGTTCTTC. Its protein product is CASSLGLGSNEQFF.

The sample holds a few counts of this clonotype. The junction departs from the called germline gene at one end, perhaps through a read error. The chain couples TRBV6-5 to TRBJ1-6; unclear D gene. The CDR3 runs to 14 residues. Germline CDR1 MNHEY, CDR2 SVGAGI. In DNA, the CDR3 is TGTGCCAGCAGGACGACCGACTATAATTCACCCCCCCACTTT. Protein: CASRTTDYNSPPHF.

The chain joins TRBV5-1 to TRBJ2-4, with 9 bases identical to TRBD1. The V segment lost 0 bases and the J segment 7 bases; nucleotides outside the gene matches: 5. The CDR3 loop spans 15 amino acids. The germline V gene has CDR1 SGHRS and CDR2 YFSETQ. CDR3 region: CASSLGRDRVNIQYF. As DNA, the CDR3 is TGCGCCAGCAGCTTGGGTCGGGACAGGGTGAACATTCAGTACTTC.

This clonotype was counted between two and nine times. The chain has TRBV7-9 and TRBJ1-2, with 7 bases identical to TRBD1. Germline V lookup: CDR1 SEHNR, CDR2 FQNEAQ (reference sequence). With 5 bases clipped from V and 8 bases from J, the junction kept 8 bases outside the gene matches. CDR3 length: 13 residues. CDR3 bases: TGTGCCAGCAGCCCAGACAGGGCGCAGGGCTACACCTTC. As protein: CASSPDRAQGYTF.